This T cell receptor (beta chain) is drawn from a study of T cell repertoires in cytomegalovirus infection. At the level of the study: Public signatures in TCR beta pointed to CMV infection and matching HLA type.

TCRdb recomputed calls from the reads with MiXCR, one row per CDR3 protein. The sample lists hundreds of thousands of distinct CDR3 sequences; 25% to 30% were seen once. On this clonotype itself: The antigen is not known.

Germline values: CDR1 SGHVS, CDR2 FQNEAQ. The CDR3 sequence is 13 residues long. Trimming took 4 bases from V and 6 from J, leaving 12 bases between them. Study outcomes and limitations: HLA-C-restricted CMV clonotypes gave the most frequent clonotype in two of eight donors.

V and J are TRBV7-8 and TRBJ1-1; a possible D gene is TRBD1 (5 bases). The receptor's source is a human donor in good health (CMV status not recorded). Some clones in this sample may be carry-over from other donors' samples. The sequencing used cultured PBMCs, collected from culture after CMV antigen stimulation. Here the CDR3 reads CASSSRTIAEAFF. DNA for the CDR3: TGTGCCAGCAGCTCGAGGACAATCGCTGAAGCTTTCTTT.